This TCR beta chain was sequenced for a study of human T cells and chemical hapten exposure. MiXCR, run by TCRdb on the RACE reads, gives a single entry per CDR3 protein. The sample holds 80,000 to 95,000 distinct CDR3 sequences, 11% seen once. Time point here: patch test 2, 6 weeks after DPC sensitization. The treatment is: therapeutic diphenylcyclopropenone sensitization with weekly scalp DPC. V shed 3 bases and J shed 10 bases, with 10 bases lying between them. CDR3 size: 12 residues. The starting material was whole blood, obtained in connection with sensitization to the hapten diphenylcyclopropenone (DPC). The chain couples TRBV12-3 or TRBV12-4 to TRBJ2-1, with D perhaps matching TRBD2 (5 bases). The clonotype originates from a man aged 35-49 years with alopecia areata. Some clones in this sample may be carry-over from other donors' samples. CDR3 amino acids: CASSFGRVEQFF. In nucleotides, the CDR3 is TGTGCCAGCAGTTTTGGGAGAGTCGAGCAGTTCTTC.